The source of this TCR beta chain is a study of T-cell reconstitution after alpha-beta-depleted transplantation in children. The TCRbeta library incorporated unique molecular identifiers. TCRdb ran MiXCR on the PCR reads and lists one entry per CDR3 protein. The table includes more than 200,000 distinct CDR3 sequences, roughly a tenth detected once. In its sample, this clonotype was seen many times. The CDR3 has 18 amino acids. Germline V gene data show CDR1 as DFQATT and CDR2 as SNEGSKA (reference sequence). The V gene lost 5 bases and the J gene lost 0 bases, with 25 bases spanning the gap. Material: PBMCs from the stem cell graft donor, obtained from the stem cell graft. This sequence joins TRBV20-1 and TRBJ1-1, with D unresolved. The sequence was obtained from a human donor who donated a stem cell graft to a child with SCID. The CDR3, as DNA: TGCAGTGCTCGTGCCATACATCTACCCGACCTCATGAACACTGAAGCTTTCTTT. As protein: CSARAIHLPDLMNTEAFF.